This T cell receptor beta chain was captured in a study of cytomegalovirus exposure and HLA in healthy donors (dated by TCRdb to between 2016 and 2019). Turning to the overall study: An earlier analysis of about 560 of the donors reported approximately 300 Gb of sequence data and 95 million to 130 million unique TCR beta sequences obtained from about 179 million T cells. An early release that covered roughly 600 HLA-typed donors contained about 300 gigabases of sequencing data and tens of millions of unique TCR sequences. Of the 350 to 450 genotyped donors, 81% fell in the genetic ancestry cluster associated with self-reported Caucasian donors. The study aimed to test whether cataloging public T cell receptors could reveal signatures of past pathogen exposure. Using immunosequencing, the study profiled T cell repertoires from approximately 700 subjects and related those repertoires to cytomegalovirus serostatus. In addition to the first cohort of several hundred subjects, a separate validation cohort of 120 different subjects was used. The study combined high-throughput TCR immunosequencing, statistical association of individual TCRs with disease status, and machine learning to predict cytomegalovirus infection status. To study patterns of TCR occurrence, a later analysis re-analyzed previously published TCR beta repertoires from 550 to 800 donors and added high-resolution HLA genotyping. The later analysis used no new phenotypic data to find candidate immune exposures, relying instead on TCR beta sequences and their occurrence across donors. An earlier analysis of around 540 of the donors applied high-throughput TCR beta sequencing to assess whether each TCR beta V gene segment acted as functional or pseudogenic. Donor age, sex, ethnicity and CMV serostatus were compiled together with the repertoire data. A later genetic analysis took genome-wide SNP genotypes for about 55% of the roughly 700 donors and used that subset as a discovery cohort. Every repertoire in the discovery cohort had been generated on one and the same sequencing platform. HLA typing covered class I and class II loci at four-digit resolution. Typing coverage varied by locus: roughly 620-630 donors for A, B, C, DRB1 and DQB1; roughly 560 for DQA1; about 570 for DPA1; approximately 450 for DPB1. Roughly five DR-DQ haplotypes were handled as single units for association and clustering, since linkage in the cohort was strong. Across around 400 genotyped donors of the cohort, an average of about 250,000 unique TCR beta nucleotide sequences per donor were sequenced, and 15% to 20% of those sequences were non-productive. General study outcomes and caveats: Most CMV-associated TCR beta chains appeared to be HLA-restricted in a later analysis, and the HLA associations seemed to be driven largely by CMV exposure. CMV serostatus was the only immune exposure information available for the cohort. In an earlier analysis of some 550 of the donors, most TCR beta V segments were observed in productive rearrangements about 87% or about 30% of the time, broadly matching IMGT annotations. In a later analysis, several top co-occurrence clusters were reported to appear linked to parvovirus B19, influenza, CMV and Epstein-Barr virus. In a later analysis, HLA-associated TCR beta chains showed more clonal expansion and lower generation probabilities than non-associated chains that were equally common. A later genetic analysis associated a missense DCLRE1C variant with V-gene and J-gene trimming of TCR beta chains, and an independent cohort replicated the association. Assigning TCR associations to individual alleles was difficult when HLA alleles, especially DR and DQ, strongly co-occurred. According to a later genetic analysis, donors in an Asian-associated ancestry cluster had fewer N-insertions in productive TCRs than the roughly 670-donor mean. The sequencing pipeline was judged likely to have produced a cluster of highly shared sequence variants as a technical artifact. According to a later analysis, TCR association rates differed among HLA loci, with DRB1 alleles showing the most associated TCRs and HLA-C alleles showing the fewest. The cohort was sequenced for TCR beta chains only, and without alpha or paired-chain data the features that could be detected were limited. Because HLA typing was missing for some donors at each locus, association tests included only the typed subset. In a later analysis, some 18,000 TCR beta sequences were associated with specific HLA alleles at a false discovery rate of 0.05. About 17 rarely observed V segments, including chromosome 9 orphons, were excluded from the earlier analysis of several hundred of the donors because counts were too low. Roughly uniform sequencing depth across donors was assumed in presence/absence analyses, although this assumption may not hold. The authors suggested that the approach could potentially be extended to other disease states and immunological phenotypes. The classifier was reported to diagnose cytomegalovirus status with high specificity and sensitivity in both the original and validation cohorts. A further reported finding was that TCR beta sequences accurately predicted the HLA-A and HLA-B alleles for most subjects in the first cohort. Linkage disequilibrium might explain the correlated functional status among segregating V segments, but an unknown experimental factor could not be excluded. In vitro tests confirmed that a few of the cytomegalovirus-associated TCR beta chains recognize cytomegalovirus antigens. While some public TCRs were present in many individuals, most TCR sequences turned up only very rarely across donors. In the study, roughly 160 TCR beta chains were listed as associated with cytomegalovirus.

In total, 600 or so healthy bone marrow donors made up the cohort. All cohort members were sampled while nominally healthy, although unrecorded immune exposures were likely present. The donor tested CMV seropositive and was one of the 289 seropositive cohort members. A peripheral blood sample was provided by each donor, and peripheral blood mononuclear cells were used for TCR beta sequencing. The Qiagen DNeasy Blood Extraction Kit was used to extract genomic DNA from the blood cell samples. Libraries were built with the immunoSEQ multiplex PCR assay. For the multiplex PCR, a mixture combining 60 forward primers for TCR Vbeta segments and 13 reverse primers for TCR Jbeta segments was used. A multiplex PCR assay on genomic DNA amplified the CDR3 region of rearranged TCR beta genes. The Illumina HiSeq System was used to sequence the amplified TCR beta libraries as 87-base-pair reads. In the authors' own workflow: Across the 500 to 700 repertoires, a later analysis counted some 81 million unique TCR beta chains, 9.5 million to 12 million of which were shared by at least two donors. Raw reads were error-corrected and collapsed into unique sequences with a nearest-neighbor algorithm that merged closely related sequences to remove PCR and sequencing errors. Alignment of CDR3 sequences to IMGT reference sequences was used to assign V, D and J gene segments. For a sequence to be retained, a match of at least six nucleotides was required to both a V gene segment and a J gene segment. Rearrangements were classified as productive when the CDR3 lacked stop codons and remained in frame with V and J, and all other rearrangements were classified as non-productive. CDR3 was defined according to IMGT convention as the region running from the second conserved V-encoded cysteine to the conserved J-encoded phenylalanine. The earlier analysis of 587 of the donors excluded sequences that lacked an unambiguous match to a single V gene segment. In an earlier analysis of approximately 550 of the donors, V segments were called functional above 56.7% productive rearrangements and were called segregating when the between-donor standard deviation exceeded 5%. A statistical classification framework was developed to diagnose cytomegalovirus status using the catalog of TCR beta chain sequences. In a later analysis, V and J genes were assigned by comparing TCR nucleotide sequences against IMGT/GENE-DB human TR gene sequences. Using the TCRdist pipeline, a later analysis assigned CDR3 sequences along with most-parsimonious VDJ recombination scenarios. In a later analysis, each TCR beta chain was defined by its CDR3 amino acid sequence together with its V-gene family, and reads without a unique V-gene family were excluded. As a way to deal with suspected cross-contamination and a sequencing artifact, a later analysis dropped under 600 nucleotide sequences that were highly shared and had low generation probability. A later analysis calculated a clonal expansion index for each public chain from normalized within-repertoire ranks of inferred template counts. A later analysis computed generation probabilities with a VDJ recombination model fitted to out-of-frame rearrangements, and checked the results against IGoR. In a later analysis, hypergeometric tests were used to score TCR-TCR, TCR-HLA and TCR-CMV co-occurrence, with a repertoire-size bias correction applied to TCR pairs. In a later analysis, false discovery rates were estimated by permuting HLA or CMV assignments 20 times. In a later analysis, co-occurring TCRs were grouped using DBSCAN, and TCRdist sequence similarity was added for clustering within HLA-allele-positive subsets. Repertoires with fewer than 30,000 or more than 120,000 public chains, plus five repertoires with anomalous nucleotide sharing, were excluded from co-occurrence clustering. TCRdb holds this immuneACCESS table with in-frame rearrangements only. Some clones are missing; in checked studies, unresolved V genes explain under half, and the rest has no known cause. V, J and clone size derive from that table, while D and trimming were established from the DNA sequence. The sample has some 150,000 clones on record, roughly 79% of them singletons. The ten top clones hold 1.4% to 1.5% of the sample.

Note on this clone: The target of this receptor is not known. Per-nucleotide qualities are absent, and no much larger clonotype sits a single base away.

The TCR sequence derives from a man aged 30 to 39 in good health and CMV-seropositive. Sequencing was carried out using PBMCs.

CDR3 reads: CASSQYPGTYEQYF. The DNA sequence is as follows: TGTGCCAGCAGCCAGTACCCAGGTACCTACGAGCAGTACTTC. The sequence links TRBV14 to TRBJ2-7; the D gene lacks a confident call. CDR1 SGHDN and CDR2 FVKESK are derived from the germline V gene. V loses 3 bases, J loses 2 bases, and the germline ends lie 11 bases apart. From the cysteine up to the phenylalanine, the CDR3 has a length of 14 residues. Just CDR3 DNA is preserved here, 42 bases in frame from base 1.